This T cell receptor (beta chain) was obtained from a study of blood T cell repertoires in COVID-19. Germline V gives CDR1 KGHDR, CDR2 SFDVKD. The length of the CDR3 is 13 residues. Produced via immunoSEQ multiplex PCR; TCRdb's table is partial and in-frame only. The data contain some 130,000 clones, about 87% of them singletons. With respect to this clone: Relative to the germline gene, one junction end is altered; a read error may explain this.

The sequence was obtained from a woman aged 55-70 years with acute or convalescent COVID-19. The sample taken for sequencing was peripheral blood. The gene calls are TRBV24-1 and TRBJ2-7; 9 nucleotides line up with TRBD1. The DNA for the CDR3 is TGTGCCACCAGTGATTTCCGGGACAGGGCCCTAACTTTC. It yields the protein CATSDFRDRALTF.